The next 16 T cell receptor beta chains were all read from a single sample in a study of cytomegalovirus exposure and HLA in healthy donors. Produced via immunoSEQ multiplex PCR; TCRdb's table is partial and in-frame only. This sample has around 93,000 clones, with around 84% found just once. Sequencing used PBMCs. Every receptor here comes from a man aged 18 to 35 in good health and CMV-seropositive.

The chain has TRBV28 and TRBJ1-2, with 8 bases matching TRBD1. J was trimmed by 8 bases and V by 8 bases; bases with no gene match: 4. This CDR3 spans 11 amino acids. Germline CDR1 is MDHEN and CDR2 is SYDVKM. The DNA of the CDR3 is TGTGCCAGCGGGACAGGTGACGGCTACACCTTC. Protein product: CASGTGDGYTF.

The sample holds one count of this clone. V is TRBV2 and J is TRBJ1-1; D possibly corresponds to TRBD1 (6 bases). Germline assignment: CDR1 SNHLY and CDR2 FYNNEI. The germline V and J ends were trimmed by 8 bases and 2 bases, with 12 bases remaining between them. This CDR3 contains 13 residues. CDR3 DNA sequence: TGTGCCAGCCTACAGGGCCCCAACACTGAAGCTTTCTTT. Its translation: CASLQGPNTEAFF.

This sequence joins TRBV18 and TRBJ1-3; a possible D gene is TRBD1 (5 bases). V was cut by 2 bases and J by 2 bases, with 13 bases left in between. Per the germline V gene, CDR1 is KGHSH and CDR2 is LQKENI. The CDR3 is made up of 16 amino acids. The CDR3 region has the DNA TGTGCCAGCTCACCAGGGGCGGGATCGCCTGGAAACACCATATATTTT. Translating gives CASSPGAGSPGNTIYF.

V and J are TRBV6-5 and TRBJ1-2; the match to TRBD1 covers 7 bases. The CDR3 has 13 amino acids. V gave up 6 bases and J gave up 4 bases; unmatched junction bases: 5. The V gene's germline CDR1 is MNHEY and CDR2 SVGAGI. CDR3: CASSTRGVYGYTF. The CDR3 DNA follows: TGTGCCAGCAGCACCAGGGGGGTCTATGGCTACACCTTC.

The chain is built from TRBV7-6 and TRBJ1-1; tentatively, D is TRBD1 (5 bases). Germline loops: CDR1 SGHVS, CDR2 FNYEAQ. Trimming took 6 bases from V and 4 from J, leaving 12 bases between them. The CDR3 sequence is 13 residues long. The CDR3 here is CASSDGQGTEAFF. DNA of the CDR3: TGTGCCAGCAGTGATGGTCAGGGCACTGAAGCTTTCTTT.

The rearrangement uses TRBV6-5 and TRBJ2-5; 7 bases align to TRBD2. The germline CDR1 and CDR2 sequences are MNHEY and SVGAGI. This CDR3 contains 14 residues. J was trimmed by 6 bases and V by 5 bases; bases with no gene match: 9. CDR3 nucleotides: TGTGCCAGCAGTCCCCTAGCCGGGGGGAAGACCCAGTACTTC. It encodes CASSPLAGGKTQYF.

J is TRBJ2-5 and V is TRBV18; 11 bases are a match to TRBD1. Germline values: CDR1 KGHSH, CDR2 LQKENI. The V segment lost 2 bases and the J segment 1 base; nucleotides outside the gene matches: 6. The CDR3 is 17 amino acids. CDR3 sequence (DNA): TGTGCCAGCTCACCAACGAAAGGGACAGGGGGCCAAGAGACCCAGTACTTC. This gives the protein CASSPTKGTGGQETQYF.

This clone was found once. The genes are TRBV5-1 and TRBJ1-4; 7 nucleotides agree with TRBD1. This CDR3 has 14 amino acids. Germline V gives CDR1 SGHRS, CDR2 YFSETQ. J gave up 8 bases and V 2 bases, and 6 bases lay outside the gene matches. CDR3 protein: CASSFGQGEEKLFF. The CDR3 DNA follows: TGCGCCAGCAGCTTTGGGCAGGGGGAAGAAAAACTGTTTTTT.

This clone was counted only a few times. The chain combines TRBV30 with TRBJ1-1; D possibly corresponds to TRBD1 (6 bases). In germline, CDR1 is GTSNPN, CDR2 SVGIG (reference sequence). The V and J ends lost 2 bases and 3 bases respectively, with 13 bases between them. This CDR3 has 14 amino acids. CDR3 nucleotides: TGTGCCTGGAGTTATCTAGGACAGTACACTGAAGCTTTCTTT. It translates to CAWSYLGQYTEAFF.

The chain combines TRBV21-1 with TRBJ2-7; the D call in the table, TRBD1, was not verified against the DNA. TRBV21-1 is noted as a pseudogene. The CDR3 extends over 16 amino acids. CDR3 sequence: CASSKVSKTVSYEQYV. The CDR3, as DNA: TGTGCCAGCAGCAAAGTAAGCAAGACAGTCTCCTACGAGCAGTACGTC.

In this sample, this clone turned up once. V is TRBV5-1 and J is TRBJ2-2; 7 nucleotides align to TRBD2. The CDR3 runs to 17 residues. V lost 1 base, J lost 4 bases, and 10 bases stayed unmatched. Germline CDR1 SGHRS, CDR2 YFSETQ. The CDR3 DNA is TGCGCCAGCAGCTTGTTCTCGGCAGGGAGGGTCACCGGGGAGCTGTTTTTT. This codes for CASSLFSAGRVTGELFF.

As DNA, the CDR3 is TGTGCCAGCAGTAAACTAGCGGGAGGGCCGGGAGAGCAGTACGTC. Encoded protein: CASSKLAGGPGEQYV. V and J are TRBV6-5 and TRBJ2-7; 13 bases align to TRBD2. V shed 5 bases, J shed 7 bases, and the junction held 8 bases outside the gene matches. CDR3 size: 15 residues. Germline CDR1 is MNHEY and CDR2 is SVGAGI.

The gene calls are TRBV27 and TRBJ1-1; 11 bases fit TRBD1. This CDR3 is 16 amino acids long. J lost 4 bases, V lost 5 bases, and 9 bases had no gene match. Germline CDR1 is MNHEY and CDR2 is SMNVEV (reference sequence). Here the CDR3 reads CASSPWTGGSFTEAFF. CDR3 in DNA: TGTGCCAGCAGTCCCTGGACAGGGGGCTCGTTCACTGAAGCTTTCTTT.

V gene TRBV18 combines with J gene TRBJ1-2; possibly TRBD1 for D (6 bases). The V gene lost 3 bases and the J gene lost 0 bases, with 20 bases spanning the gap. The CDR3 consists of 18 residues. Per the germline V gene, CDR1 is KGHSH and CDR2 is LQKENI. CDR3 nucleotides: TGTGCCAGCTCACCCATAAGCATTTCGGACAGATCTAACTATGGCTACACCTTC. Its translation is CASSPISISDRSNYGYTF.

The chain couples TRBV4-1 to TRBJ1-5; 7 bases are a match to TRBD1. This CDR3 has 14 residues. The V gene end was trimmed by 5 bases and the J gene end by 5 bases; junction bases not matched to a gene: 6. Germline assignment: CDR1 MGHRA and CDR2 YSYEKL. The CDR3 spells CASSADRADQPQHF. DNA for the CDR3: TGCGCCAGCAGCGCTGACAGGGCGGATCAGCCCCAGCATTTT.

V and J are TRBV7-8 and TRBJ2-3, with 10 positions matching TRBD2. This CDR3 is 16 amino acids long. Germline V gene sequence: CDR1 SGHVS, CDR2 FQNEAQ. Unmatched junction bases numbered 3, after V lost 1 base and J lost 2 bases. CDR3 DNA: TGTGCCAGCAGCTTAGGACTAGCGGGTGACACAGATACGCAGTATTTT. It translates to CASSLGLAGDTDTQYF.